What follows are 28 T cell receptor beta chains derived from one specimen sequenced in a study of T cell repertoires in ileal Crohn's disease. Time point in this sample: inflamed ileum from the surgical specimen. Measured with immunoSEQ multiplex PCR; TCRdb has only the in-frame clones, and not every one. The table has 10,000 to 11,000 clones, around 90% seen once. Sequencing input: ileal tissue. The receptors shown here come from an adult with Crohn's disease.

CDR3 in DNA: TGCGCCAGCAGCTTGGGGTGGGGGTTCGAGCAGTACGTC. Encoded protein: CASSLGWGFEQYV. This rearrangement joins TRBV5-1 to TRBJ2-7; the D call may be TRBD1 or TRBD2 (5 bases each). V was trimmed by 0 bases and J by 6 bases, leaving 10 bases between them. The CDR3 is 13 amino acids. Germline V gene sequence: CDR1 SGHRS, CDR2 YFSETQ.

This clone was observed a single time. The chain links TRBV29-1 to TRBJ1-4; 7 positions match TRBD1. The V segment lost 4 bases and the J segment 4 bases; nucleotides outside the gene matches: 6. The CDR3 length is 14 residues. Germline assignment: CDR1 SQVTM and CDR2 ANQGSEA. In DNA, the CDR3 is TGCAGCGTTGTTTGGACAGGCAATAATGAAAAACTGTTTTTT. Translating it yields CSVVWTGNNEKLFF. The full variable domain, in which reference TRBV29-1 and TRBJ1-4 provide the parts outside the CDR3, is SAVISQKPSRDICQRGTSLTIQCQVDSQVTMMFWYRQQPGQSLTLIATANQGSEATYESGFVIDKFPISRPNLTFSTLTVSNMSPEDSSIYLCSVVWTGNNEKLFFGSGTQLSVL.

V usage is TRBV5-1 and J usage is TRBJ1-3; 8 bases align to TRBD1. The trim removed 4 bases at V and 4 bases at J, leaving 10 bases unmatched. The CDR3 is 16 amino acids. Germline values: CDR1 SGHRS, CDR2 YFSETQ. CDR3 sequence reads: CASSPQSGGAGNTIYF. The CDR3 region has the DNA TGCGCCAGCAGCCCTCAATCAGGGGGCGCCGGAAACACCATATATTTT.

The rearrangement links TRBV10-1 to TRBJ1-4, with D possibly TRBD1 on 5 matching bases. This CDR3 has 11 residues. The V and J ends lost 4 bases and 11 bases respectively, with 8 bases between them. In germline, CDR1 is WNHNN, CDR2 SYGVQD (reference sequence). DNA of the CDR3: TGCGCCAGCAGTGTAGGGGTGAAACTGTTTTTT. This translates into CASSVGVKLFF.

The rearrangement uses TRBV6-5 and TRBJ2-6; 7 nucleotides line up with TRBD1. This CDR3 is 14 amino acids long. CDR1 MNHEY and CDR2 SVGAGI come from the germline V gene. Losses at the gene ends were 6 bases for V and 4 bases for J; bases not matched to a gene: 3. As DNA, the CDR3 is TGTGCCAGCAGGACAGGGTACGGGGCCAACGTCCTGACTTTC. This encodes CASRTGYGANVLTF.

The chain couples TRBV14 to TRBJ2-3; 9 bases match TRBD1. The CDR3 consists of 16 residues. J was trimmed by 0 bases and V by 4 bases; bases with no gene match: 5. Germline lookup yields CDR1 SGHDN and CDR2 FVKESK. The chain's CDR3 is CASSPGQGPSTDTQYF. CDR3 bases: TGTGCCAGCAGCCCGGGACAGGGCCCTAGCACAGATACGCAGTATTTT.

The V call is TRBV2, the J call TRBJ1-1; 7 bases align to TRBD1. Germline CDR1 reads SNHLY; CDR2 reads FYNNEI. After removal of 6 bases from V and 5 bases from J, the junction contained 12 bases not matched to a gene. The CDR3 is 15 residues long. The CDR3 DNA reads as TGTGCCAGCAGCGGACAGGCGATAAAGAGGACTGAAGCTTTCTTT. This encodes CASSGQAIKRTEAFF. Combining the CDR3 with reference TRBV2 and TRBJ1-1 gives the whole variable domain EPEVTQTPSHQVTQMGQEVILRCVPISNHLYFYWYRQILGQKVEFLVSFYNNEISEKSEIFDDQFSVERPDGSNFTLKIRSTKLEDSAMYFCASSGQAIKRTEAFFGQGTRLTVV.

The CDR3 loop reads CASSLGLAGDEQYF. CDR3 coding DNA: TGTGCCAGCAGCTTAGGTCTAGCGGGAGACGAGCAGTACTTC. This chain connects TRBV7-2 to TRBJ2-7, with TRBD2 matching over 10 bases. Germline V CDR1 and CDR2: SGHTA, FQGNSA. The CDR3 runs 14 residues. Trimming took 1 base from V and 5 from J; bases not matched to a gene: 2.

V usage is TRBV5-1 and J usage is TRBJ1-1; possible D gene TRBD1, 6 bases. With 6 bases removed from V and 4 bases from J, the gap between germline ends came to 13 bases. Germline V gene lookup returns CDR1 SGHRS and CDR2 YFSETQ. The CDR3 loop spans 13 amino acids. Here the CDR3 DNA reads TGCGCCAGCACCTCGCGGGGGGCCACTGAAGCTTTCTTT. It yields the protein CASTSRGATEAFF.

The chain carries TRBV5-1 and TRBJ2-3; 7 bases map to TRBD1. There are 16 residues in the CDR3. Looked up from germline, CDR1 is SGHRS and CDR2 is YFSETQ. V was clipped by 0 bases and J by 5 bases; unmatched bases: 9. The CDR3 sequence is CASSLVARGMGDTQYF. The CDR3 coding sequence is TGCGCCAGCAGCTTGGTTGCCAGGGGGATGGGAGATACGCAGTATTTT.

V gene TRBV5-1 combines with J gene TRBJ1-2; perhaps TRBD1 as D (5 bases). The CDR3 sequence is 14 residues long. The V end lost 0 bases, the J end lost 2 bases, and 8 bases lay between the germline ends. From germline, CDR1 is SGHRS and CDR2 YFSETQ. The CDR3 loop is CASSLGWGNYGYTF. The CDR3 coding sequence is TGCGCCAGCAGCTTGGGTTGGGGGAACTATGGCTACACCTTC.

This clone came up once. V and J are TRBV18 and TRBJ2-2; TRBD1 matches 7 bases. The ends lost 6 bases at V and 5 bases at J; junction bases unmatched: 18. The CDR3 covers 18 residues. Germline V CDR1 and CDR2: KGHSH, LQKENI. CDR3 residues: CASSSWRGGQTSTGELFF. The CDR3 coding sequence is TGTGCCAGCTCGAGCTGGAGAGGGGGACAGACTTCTACCGGGGAGCTGTTTTTT.

The chain carries TRBV2 and TRBJ2-1; the D is unclear. Trimming took 2 bases from V and 5 from J, leaving 10 bases between them. Looked up from germline, CDR1 is SNHLY and CDR2 is FYNNEI. This CDR3 comprises 14 residues. CDR3: CASSELISNNEQFF. Here the CDR3 DNA reads TGTGCCAGCAGTGAACTGATTAGCAACAATGAGCAGTTCTTC.

The chain couples TRBV6-1 to TRBJ2-5, with unresolved D. V was cut by 5 bases and J by 5 bases, with 12 bases left in between. The CDR3 has 13 residues. Germline CDR1 reads MNHNS; CDR2 reads SASEGT. The CDR3 spells CASSPAPGETQYF. CDR3 in DNA: TGTGCCAGCAGTCCTGCCCCGGGTGAGACCCAGTACTTC.

V gene TRBV11-2 combines with J gene TRBJ1-1; possibly TRBD1 for D (6 bases). CDR3 length: 14 residues. Trimming cost V 6 bases and J 0 bases, with 11 bases left between them. The germline V gene has CDR1 SGHAT and CDR2 FQNNGV. The CDR3 region is CASSYTGLNTEAFF. The CDR3 nucleotides are TGTGCCAGCAGTTATACAGGGTTGAACACTGAAGCTTTCTTT.

The chain couples TRBV7-9 to TRBJ2-7; 13 bases map to TRBD2. J gave up 5 bases and V 1 base, and 2 bases lay outside the gene matches. The germline gives CDR1 SEHNR, CDR2 FQNEAQ (reference sequence). The length of the CDR3 is 15 residues. CDR3 nucleotides: TGTGCCAGCAGCTTAGGAGGACTAGCGGGAGACGAGCAGTACTTC. Its protein product is CASSLGGLAGDEQYF.

The chain recombines TRBV2 with TRBJ2-2; D unclear. The germline V gene has CDR1 SNHLY and CDR2 FYNNEI. CDR3 length: 14 amino acids. The V and J ends lost 8 bases and 1 base respectively, with 11 bases between them. This CDR3 is CASSEDRNTGELFF. The DNA of the CDR3 is TGTGCCAGCTCAGAAGATAGGAACACCGGGGAGCTGTTTTTT.

This clone was found a few times. The chain carries TRBV7-9 and TRBJ2-3; D might be TRBD2 (6 bases). The CDR3 sequence is 15 residues long. V was pared by 3 bases and J by 5 bases, with 15 bases between. Germline V CDR1 and CDR2: SEHNR, FQNEAQ (reference sequence). The CDR3 DNA reads as TGTGCCAGCAGCTTGGAGGGTAGCGAGAGAGATACGCAGTATTTT. Its protein is CASSLEGSERDTQYF.

The chain employs TRBV11-2 and TRBJ1-1, with a tentative D call TRBD1 (5 bases). With 5 bases removed from V and 7 bases from J, the gap between germline ends came to 14 bases. The germline gives CDR1 SGHAT, CDR2 FQNNGV. This CDR3 is built from 13 residues. CDR3 DNA sequence: TGTGCCAGCAGCCCTCAGGGCTTCGATGAAGCTTTCTTT. This translates into CASSPQGFDEAFF.

This chain connects TRBV25-1 to TRBJ1-4; TRBD1 matches at 8 bases. The CDR3 extends over 17 amino acids. Germline CDR1 reads MGHDK; CDR2 reads SYGVNS. The V segment lost 1 base and the J segment 3 bases; nucleotides outside the gene matches: 7. CDR3 sequence (DNA): TGTGCCAGCAGTGAATCGCGACAGGGGAGACCTAATGAAAAACTGTTTTTT. Residues: CASSESRQGRPNEKLFF.

The V and J genes are TRBV4-1 and TRBJ1-2; D is perhaps TRBD1 (5 bases). The CDR3 extends over 12 amino acids. Trimming left V 7 bases short and J 8 bases short, with 14 bases between. From germline, CDR1 is MGHRA and CDR2 YSYEKL. The CDR3 reads CASKDEGSGYTF. The CDR3 bases are TGCGCCAGCAAGGACGAGGGGAGCGGCTACACCTTC.

The rearrangement links TRBV19 to TRBJ1-6, with TRBD1 identical over 10 bases. Germline lookup yields CDR1 LNHDA and CDR2 SQIVND (reference sequence). Unmatched junction bases numbered 2, after V lost 3 bases and J lost 6 bases. The CDR3 runs to 15 residues. The CDR3 DNA reads as TGTGCCAGTAGTATCGGACAGGGGGGTAATTCACCCCTCCACTTT. Translation: CASSIGQGGNSPLHF.

This clone was seen a single time. The CDR3 coding sequence is TGTGCCACCACCAGGGAATATAATGAAAAACTGTTTTTT. Protein: CATTREYNEKLFF. The chain has TRBV10-3 and TRBJ1-4; possible D gene TRBD1, 5 bases. Per the germline V gene, CDR1 is ENHRY and CDR2 is SYGVKD. V was pared by 10 bases and J by 4 bases, with 13 bases between. The CDR3 runs 13 residues.

This clone was detected only once. The V and J genes are TRBV18 and TRBJ1-2, with D possibly being TRBD1 (5 bases). The germline gives CDR1 KGHSH, CDR2 LQKENI. V was cut by 3 bases and J by 4 bases, with 15 bases left in between. CDR3 length: 15 residues. CDR3 bases: TGTGCCAGCTCACCTGCCCCTTGGGGCAGCTATGGCTACACCTTC. Encoded protein: CASSPAPWGSYGYTF.

The CDR3 protein is CASSQDSSISYEQYF. The CDR3 bases are TGTGCCAGCAGCCAAGACAGCTCCATCTCCTACGAGCAGTACTTC. V is TRBV4-2 and J is TRBJ2-7; D is uncertain. Trimming pared 0 bases from V and 0 bases from J, leaving 9 bases between. Germline V gene sequence: CDR1 LGHNA, CDR2 YNFKEQ. CDR3 length equals 15 residues.

This clone was observed a few times. The chain uses TRBV9 and TRBJ1-2; D unclear. The germline V and J ends were trimmed by 4 bases and 0 bases, with 10 bases remaining between them. This CDR3 comprises 14 residues. Looked up from germline, CDR1 is SGDLS and CDR2 is YYNGEE. CDR3 sequence: CASSPLGANYGYTF. As DNA, the CDR3 is TGTGCCAGCAGCCCGTTGGGAGCTAACTATGGCTACACCTTC.

The V gene is TRBV28, the J gene TRBJ1-1, with D unresolved. Trimming took 3 bases from V and 1 from J, leaving 9 bases between them. Germline assignment: CDR1 MDHEN and CDR2 SYDVKM. This CDR3 has 14 residues. The CDR3 bases are TGTGCCAGCAGTTTTAATGCGAAGAACACTGAAGCTTTCTTT. Its protein product is CASSFNAKNTEAFF.

This chain uses TRBV5-6 with TRBJ1-5, with D uncertain. Germline CDR1 SGHDT, CDR2 YYEEEE. CDR3 length equals 15 residues. V was trimmed by 1 base and J by 3 bases, leaving 11 bases between them. CDR3 protein: CASSLRGVYNQPQHF. The CDR3 nucleotides read TGTGCCAGCAGCTTGCGGGGTGTATACAATCAGCCCCAGCATTTT.